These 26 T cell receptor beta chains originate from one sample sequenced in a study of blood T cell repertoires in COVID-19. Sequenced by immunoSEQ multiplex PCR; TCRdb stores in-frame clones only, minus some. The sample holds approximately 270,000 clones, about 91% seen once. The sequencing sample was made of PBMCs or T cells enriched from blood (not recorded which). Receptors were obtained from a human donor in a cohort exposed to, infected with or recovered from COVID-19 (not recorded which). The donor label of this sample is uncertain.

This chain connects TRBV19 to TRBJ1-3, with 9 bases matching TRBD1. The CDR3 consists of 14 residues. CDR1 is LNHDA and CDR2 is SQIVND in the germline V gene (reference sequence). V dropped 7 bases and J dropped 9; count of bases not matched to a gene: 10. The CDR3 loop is CASTRTGDSFTIYF. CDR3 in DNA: TGTGCCAGTACCCGGACAGGGGATTCTTTCACCATATATTTT.

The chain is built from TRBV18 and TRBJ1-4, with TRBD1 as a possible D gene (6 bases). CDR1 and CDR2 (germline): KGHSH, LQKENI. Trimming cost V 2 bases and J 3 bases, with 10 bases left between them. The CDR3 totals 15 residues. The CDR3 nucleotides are TGTGCCAGCTCACCAGGGGGCGAACCTAATGAAAAACTGTTTTTT. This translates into CASSPGGEPNEKLFF.

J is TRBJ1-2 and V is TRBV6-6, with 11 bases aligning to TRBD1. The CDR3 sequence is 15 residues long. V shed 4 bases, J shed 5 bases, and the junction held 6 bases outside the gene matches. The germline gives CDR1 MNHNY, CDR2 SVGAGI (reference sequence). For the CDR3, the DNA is TGTGCCAGCAGTTCCCGGACAGGGGGCGTTTATGGCTACACCTTC. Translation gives CASSSRTGGVYGYTF.

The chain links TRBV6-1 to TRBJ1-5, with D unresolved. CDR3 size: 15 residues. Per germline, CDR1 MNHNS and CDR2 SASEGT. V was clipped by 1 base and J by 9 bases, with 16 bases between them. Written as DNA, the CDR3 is TGTGCCAGCAGTGAAGGCCCTAACGGCTCGGGGCCCCAGCATTTT. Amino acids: CASSEGPNGSGPQHF.

The CDR3 DNA is TGTGCCTGGAGATCCGACAATGAGCAGTTCTTC. Protein sequence: CAWRSDNEQFF. The chain employs TRBV30 and TRBJ2-1; D uncertain. Germline V CDR1 and CDR2: GTSNPN, SVGIG (reference sequence). Between the trimmed V and J ends, which lost 3 bases and 5 bases, there was a span of 5 bases. The CDR3 is made up of 11 amino acids.

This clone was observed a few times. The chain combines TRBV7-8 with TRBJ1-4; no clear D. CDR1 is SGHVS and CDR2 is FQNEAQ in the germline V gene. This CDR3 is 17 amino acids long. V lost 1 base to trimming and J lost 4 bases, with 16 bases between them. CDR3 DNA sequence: TGTGCCAGCAGCTTAGGGAGACTCCCCATCTTTAATGAAAAACTGTTTTTT. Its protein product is CASSLGRLPIFNEKLFF.

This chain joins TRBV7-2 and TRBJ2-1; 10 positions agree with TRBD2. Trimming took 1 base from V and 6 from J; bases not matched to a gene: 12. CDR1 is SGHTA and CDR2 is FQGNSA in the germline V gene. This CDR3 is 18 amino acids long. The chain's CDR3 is CASSLVPVGSGGFNEQFF. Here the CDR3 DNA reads TGTGCCAGCAGCTTAGTCCCTGTTGGTAGCGGGGGGTTCAATGAGCAGTTCTTC. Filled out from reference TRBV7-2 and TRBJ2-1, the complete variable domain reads GAGVSQSPSNKVTEKGKDVELRCDPISGHTALYWYRQSLGQGLEFLIYFQGNSAPDKSGLPSDRFSAERTGGSVSTLTIQRTQQEDSAVYLCASSLVPVGSGGFNEQFFGPGTRLTVL.

Here the CDR3 reads CASSLLAGNTIYF. For the CDR3, the DNA is TGTGCCAGCAGCCTACTCGCTGGAAACACCATATATTTT. The rearrangement joins TRBV7-9 to TRBJ1-3, with unresolved D. Per the germline V gene, CDR1 is SEHNR and CDR2 is FQNEAQ (reference sequence). Trimming cost V 5 bases and J 2 bases, with 7 bases left between them. The CDR3 has 13 amino acids.

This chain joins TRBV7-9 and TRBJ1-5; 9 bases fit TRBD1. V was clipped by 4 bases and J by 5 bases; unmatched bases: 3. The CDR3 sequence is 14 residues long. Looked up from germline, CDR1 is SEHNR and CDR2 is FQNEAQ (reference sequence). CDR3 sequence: CASSSTGGYQPQHF. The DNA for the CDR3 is TGTGCCAGCAGCTCCACAGGGGGCTATCAGCCCCAGCATTTT.

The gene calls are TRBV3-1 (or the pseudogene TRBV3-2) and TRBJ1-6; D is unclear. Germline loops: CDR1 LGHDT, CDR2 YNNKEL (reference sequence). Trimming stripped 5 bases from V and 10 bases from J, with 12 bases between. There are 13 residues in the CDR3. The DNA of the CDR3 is TGTGCCAGCAGCGAACAGTACCCCTCACCCCTCCACTTT. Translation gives CASSEQYPSPLHF.

As DNA, the CDR3 is TGTGCCAGCAGCCTGTACTCTGGAAACACCATATATTTT. It encodes CASSLYSGNTIYF. The rearrangement uses TRBV7-9 and TRBJ1-3; D unresolved. The V and J ends lost 5 bases and 0 bases respectively, with 5 bases between them. Germline V gene sequence: CDR1 SEHNR, CDR2 FQNEAQ (reference sequence). The CDR3 contains 13 residues.

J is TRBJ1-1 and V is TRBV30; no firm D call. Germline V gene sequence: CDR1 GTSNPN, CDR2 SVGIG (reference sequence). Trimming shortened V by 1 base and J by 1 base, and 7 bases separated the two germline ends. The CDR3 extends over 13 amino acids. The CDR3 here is CAWSGRRNTEAFF. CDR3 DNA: TGTGCCTGGAGTGGACGGAGGAACACTGAAGCTTTCTTT.

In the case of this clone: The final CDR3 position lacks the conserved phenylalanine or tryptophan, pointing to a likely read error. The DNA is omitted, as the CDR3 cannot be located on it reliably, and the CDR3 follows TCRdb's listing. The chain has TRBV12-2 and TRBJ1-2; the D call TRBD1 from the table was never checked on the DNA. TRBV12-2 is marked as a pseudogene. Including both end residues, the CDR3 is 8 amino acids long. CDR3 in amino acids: CASRRQGP.

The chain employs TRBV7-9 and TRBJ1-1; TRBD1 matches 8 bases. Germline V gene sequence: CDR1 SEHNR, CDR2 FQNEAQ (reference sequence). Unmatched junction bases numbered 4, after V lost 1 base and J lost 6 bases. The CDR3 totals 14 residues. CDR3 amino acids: CASSLVTGGSEAFF. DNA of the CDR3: TGTGCCAGCAGCTTAGTAACAGGGGGTTCTGAAGCTTTCTTT.

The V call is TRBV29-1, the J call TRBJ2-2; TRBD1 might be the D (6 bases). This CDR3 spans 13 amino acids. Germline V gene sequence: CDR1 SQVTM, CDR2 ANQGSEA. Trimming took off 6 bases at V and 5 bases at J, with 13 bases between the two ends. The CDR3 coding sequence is TGCAGCGTCCTACAGGGTGAGACCGGGGAGCTGTTTTTT. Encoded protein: CSVLQGETGELFF.

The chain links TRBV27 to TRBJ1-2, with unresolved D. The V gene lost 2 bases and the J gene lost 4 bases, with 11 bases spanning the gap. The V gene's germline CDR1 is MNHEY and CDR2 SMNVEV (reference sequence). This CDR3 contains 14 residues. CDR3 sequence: CASSLGDGVYGYTF. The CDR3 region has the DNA TGTGCCAGCAGTTTAGGCGACGGGGTCTATGGCTACACCTTC.

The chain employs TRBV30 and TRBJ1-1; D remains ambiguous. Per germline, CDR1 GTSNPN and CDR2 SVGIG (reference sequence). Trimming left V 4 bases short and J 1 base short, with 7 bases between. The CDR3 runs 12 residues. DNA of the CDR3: TGTGCCTGGAATCGACAGAACACTGAAGCTTTCTTT. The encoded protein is CAWNRQNTEAFF.

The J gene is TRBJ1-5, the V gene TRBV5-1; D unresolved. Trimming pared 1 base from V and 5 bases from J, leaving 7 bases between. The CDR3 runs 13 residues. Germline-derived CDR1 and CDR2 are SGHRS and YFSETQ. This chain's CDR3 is CASSLRTDQPQHF. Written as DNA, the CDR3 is TGCGCCAGCAGCTTGAGGACTGATCAGCCCCAGCATTTT.

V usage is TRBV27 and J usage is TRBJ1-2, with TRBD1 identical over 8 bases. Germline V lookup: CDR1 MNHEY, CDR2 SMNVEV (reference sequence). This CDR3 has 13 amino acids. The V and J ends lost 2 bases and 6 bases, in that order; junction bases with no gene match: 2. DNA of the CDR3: TGTGCCAGCAGTTTAAACAGGGGGAATGGCTACACCTTC. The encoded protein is CASSLNRGNGYTF.

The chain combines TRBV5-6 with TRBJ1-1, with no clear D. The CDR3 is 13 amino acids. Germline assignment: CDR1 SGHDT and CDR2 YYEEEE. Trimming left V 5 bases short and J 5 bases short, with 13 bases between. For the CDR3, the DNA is TGTGCCAGCAGATTCCGGGAGTTTACTGAAGCTTTCTTT. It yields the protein CASRFREFTEAFF.

CDR3: CASSGGQGPTSNQPQHF. CDR3 sequence (DNA): TGTGCCAGCAGTGGGGGACAGGGCCCTACTAGCAATCAGCCCCAGCATTTT. The chain is built from TRBV6-1 and TRBJ1-5; 9 bases are shared with TRBD1. From germline, CDR1 is MNHNS and CDR2 SASEGT. Germline trimming cut 4 bases from V and 0 bases from J; bases unmatched to any gene: 7. This CDR3 contains 17 residues.

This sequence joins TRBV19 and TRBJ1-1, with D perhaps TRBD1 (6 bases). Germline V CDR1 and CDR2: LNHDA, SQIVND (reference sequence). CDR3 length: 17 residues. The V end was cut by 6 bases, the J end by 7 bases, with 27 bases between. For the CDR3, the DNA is TGTGCCAGTAGGGGCCCGGGACAACTCACTCCCAAGGGTGAAGCTTTCTTT. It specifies CASRGPGQLTPKGEAFF.

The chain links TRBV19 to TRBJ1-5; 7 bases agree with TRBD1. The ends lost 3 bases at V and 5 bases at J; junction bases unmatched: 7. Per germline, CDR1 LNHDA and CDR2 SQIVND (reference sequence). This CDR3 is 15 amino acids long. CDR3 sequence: CASSILGRGDQPQHF. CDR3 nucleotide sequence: TGTGCCAGTAGTATTTTGGGCAGGGGGGATCAGCCCCAGCATTTT.

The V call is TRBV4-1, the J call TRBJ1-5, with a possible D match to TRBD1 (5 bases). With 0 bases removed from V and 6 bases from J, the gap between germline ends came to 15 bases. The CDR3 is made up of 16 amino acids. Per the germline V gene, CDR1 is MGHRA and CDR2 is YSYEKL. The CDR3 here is CASSQEPGGNIQPQHF. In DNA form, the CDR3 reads TGCGCCAGCAGCCAAGAACCCGGGGGAAATATTCAGCCCCAGCATTTT.

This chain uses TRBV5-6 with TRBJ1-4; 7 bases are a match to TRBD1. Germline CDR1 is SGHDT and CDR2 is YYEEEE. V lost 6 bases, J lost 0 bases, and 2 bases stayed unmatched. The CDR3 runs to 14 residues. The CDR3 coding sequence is TGTGCCAGCACCGGGACAGCAACTAATGAAAAACTGTTTTTT. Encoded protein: CASTGTATNEKLFF.

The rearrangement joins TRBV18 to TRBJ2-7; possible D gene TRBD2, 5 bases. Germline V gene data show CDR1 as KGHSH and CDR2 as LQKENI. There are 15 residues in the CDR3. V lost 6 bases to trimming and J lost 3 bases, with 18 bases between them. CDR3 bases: TGTGCCAGCTCGCCCAAGGGAGCGGTTCTCTACGAGCAGTACTTC. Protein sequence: CASSPKGAVLYEQYF.